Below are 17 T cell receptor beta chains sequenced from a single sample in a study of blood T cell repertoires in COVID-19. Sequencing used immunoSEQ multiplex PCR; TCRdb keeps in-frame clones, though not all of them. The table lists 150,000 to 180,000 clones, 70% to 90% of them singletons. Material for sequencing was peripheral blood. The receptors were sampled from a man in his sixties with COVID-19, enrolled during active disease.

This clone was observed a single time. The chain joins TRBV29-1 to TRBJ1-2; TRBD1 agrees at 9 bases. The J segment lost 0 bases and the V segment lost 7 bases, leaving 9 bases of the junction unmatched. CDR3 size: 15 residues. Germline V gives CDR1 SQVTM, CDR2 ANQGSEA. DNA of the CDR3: TGCAGCGGGAGGACAGGGGAAAATACTAACTATGGCTACACCTTC. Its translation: CSGRTGENTNYGYTF.

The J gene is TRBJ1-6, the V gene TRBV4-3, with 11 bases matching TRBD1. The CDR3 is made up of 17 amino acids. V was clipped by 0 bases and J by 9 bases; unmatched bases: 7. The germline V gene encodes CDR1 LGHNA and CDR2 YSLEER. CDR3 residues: CASSQDTGQGVGSPLHF. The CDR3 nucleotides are TGCGCCAGCAGCCAAGACACGGGACAGGGGGTAGGTTCACCCCTCCACTTT.

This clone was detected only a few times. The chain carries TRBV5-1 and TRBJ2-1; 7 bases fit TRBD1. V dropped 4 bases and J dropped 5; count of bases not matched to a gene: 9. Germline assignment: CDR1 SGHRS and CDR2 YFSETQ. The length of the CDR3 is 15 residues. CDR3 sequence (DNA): TGCGCCAGCAGCCAAGGGGGACAGTCCCACAATGAGCAGTTCTTC. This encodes CASSQGGQSHNEQFF.

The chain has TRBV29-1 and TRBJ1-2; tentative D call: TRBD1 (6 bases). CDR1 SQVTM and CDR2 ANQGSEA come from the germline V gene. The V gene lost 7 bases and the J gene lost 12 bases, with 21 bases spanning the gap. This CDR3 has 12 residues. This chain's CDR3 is CSAPLPGRGHTF. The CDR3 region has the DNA TGCAGCGCCCCCCTCCCAGGCAGGGGTCACACCTTC.

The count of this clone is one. CDR3 sequence: CASSLGQASGELFF. The CDR3 DNA sequence: TGTGCCAGCTCCCTCGGACAGGCTTCCGGGGAGCTGTTTTTT. The chain couples TRBV18 to TRBJ2-2; 7 positions match TRBD1. V lost 6 bases and J lost 6; bases outside the gene matches: 7. CDR1 and CDR2 from the germline V gene are KGHSH and LQKENI. CDR3 length equals 14 residues.

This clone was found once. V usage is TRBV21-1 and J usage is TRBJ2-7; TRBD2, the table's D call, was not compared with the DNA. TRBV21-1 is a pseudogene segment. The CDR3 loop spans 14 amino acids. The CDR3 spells CASKEFLNPYEQYF. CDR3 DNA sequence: TGTGCCAGCAAAGAGTTCCTGAATCCCTACGAGCAGTACTTC.

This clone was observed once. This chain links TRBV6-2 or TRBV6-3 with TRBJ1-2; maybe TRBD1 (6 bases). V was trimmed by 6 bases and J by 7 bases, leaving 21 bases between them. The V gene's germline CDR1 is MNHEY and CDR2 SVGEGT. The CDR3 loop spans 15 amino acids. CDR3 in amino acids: CASRPEQGVMRGYTF. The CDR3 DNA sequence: TGTGCCAGCAGGCCTGAACAGGGTGTAATGCGTGGCTACACCTTC.

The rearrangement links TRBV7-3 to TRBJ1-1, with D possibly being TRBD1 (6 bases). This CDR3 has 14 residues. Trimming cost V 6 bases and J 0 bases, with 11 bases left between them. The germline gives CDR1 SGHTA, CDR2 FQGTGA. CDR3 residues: CASSSDSLNTEAFF. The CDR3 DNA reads TGTGCCAGCAGTTCGGACAGTCTGAACACTGAAGCTTTCTTT.

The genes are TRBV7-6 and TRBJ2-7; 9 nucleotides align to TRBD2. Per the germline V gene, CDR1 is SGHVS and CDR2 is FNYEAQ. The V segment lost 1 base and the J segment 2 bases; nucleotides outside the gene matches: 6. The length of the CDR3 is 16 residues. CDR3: CASSLESSGTTYEQYF. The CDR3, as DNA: TGTGCCAGCAGCTTAGAGTCTAGCGGGACAACCTACGAGCAGTACTTC.

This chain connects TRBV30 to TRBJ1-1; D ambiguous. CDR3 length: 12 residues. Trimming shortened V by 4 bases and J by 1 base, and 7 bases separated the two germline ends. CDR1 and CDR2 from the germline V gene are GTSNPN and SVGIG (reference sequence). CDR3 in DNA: TGTGCCTGGAAGGCGGGGAACACTGAAGCTTTCTTT. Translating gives CAWKAGNTEAFF.

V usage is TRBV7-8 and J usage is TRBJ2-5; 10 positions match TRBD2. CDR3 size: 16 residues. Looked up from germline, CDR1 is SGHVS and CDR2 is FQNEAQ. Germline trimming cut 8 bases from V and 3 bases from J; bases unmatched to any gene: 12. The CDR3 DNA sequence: TGTGCCAGCCTCCAAATTACTGGGACTAGCGAAGAGACCCAGTACTTC. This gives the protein CASLQITGTSEETQYF.

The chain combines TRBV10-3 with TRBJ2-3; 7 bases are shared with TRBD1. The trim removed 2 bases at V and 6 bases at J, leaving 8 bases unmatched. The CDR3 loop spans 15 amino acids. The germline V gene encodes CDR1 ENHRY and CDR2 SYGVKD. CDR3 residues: CAISERTGSVDTQYF. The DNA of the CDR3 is TGTGCCATCAGTGAGAGGACAGGTTCGGTGGATACGCAGTATTTT.

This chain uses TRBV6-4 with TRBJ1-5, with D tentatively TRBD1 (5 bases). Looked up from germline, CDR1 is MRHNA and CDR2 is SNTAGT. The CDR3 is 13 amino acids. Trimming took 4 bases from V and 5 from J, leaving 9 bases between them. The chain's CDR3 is CASSVAGDQPQHF. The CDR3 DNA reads TGTGCCAGCAGTGTGGCGGGGGATCAGCCCCAGCATTTT.

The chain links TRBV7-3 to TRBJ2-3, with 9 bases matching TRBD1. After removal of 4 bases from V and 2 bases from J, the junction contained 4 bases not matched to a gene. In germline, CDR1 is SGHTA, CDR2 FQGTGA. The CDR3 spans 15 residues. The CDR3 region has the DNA TGTGCCAGCAGCTCCAGGACAGGGGACACAGATACGCAGTATTTT. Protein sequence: CASSSRTGDTDTQYF.

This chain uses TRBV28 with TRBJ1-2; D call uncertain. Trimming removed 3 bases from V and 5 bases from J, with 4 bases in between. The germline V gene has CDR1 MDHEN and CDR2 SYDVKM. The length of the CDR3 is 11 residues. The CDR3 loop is CASSLQYGYTF. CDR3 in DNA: TGTGCCAGCAGTTTGCAGTATGGCTACACCTTC.

The CDR3 DNA sequence: TGTGCCAGCTCACCCGGGTATAGCAATCAGCCCCAGCATTTT. This codes for CASSPGYSNQPQHF. V usage is TRBV18 and J usage is TRBJ1-5, with D unclear. The V and J ends lost 3 bases and 0 bases respectively, with 6 bases between them. Germline lookup yields CDR1 KGHSH and CDR2 LQKENI. CDR3 length equals 14 residues. The complete variable domain, with remaining parts taken from reference TRBV18 and TRBJ1-5, reads NAGVMQNPRHLVRRRGQEARLRCSPMKGHSHVYWYRQLPEEGLKFMVYLQKENIIDESGMPKERFSAEFPKEGPSILRIQQVVRGDSAAYFCASSPGYSNQPQHFGDGTRLSIL.

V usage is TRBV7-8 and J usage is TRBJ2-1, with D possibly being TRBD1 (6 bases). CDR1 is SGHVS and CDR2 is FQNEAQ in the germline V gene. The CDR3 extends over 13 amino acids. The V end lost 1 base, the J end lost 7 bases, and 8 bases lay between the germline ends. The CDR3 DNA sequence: TGTGCCAGCAGCTTAGGGACAGTAAATGAGCAGTTCTTC. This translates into CASSLGTVNEQFF.